This passage covers 16 T cell receptor beta chains from one sample sequenced in a study of cytomegalovirus exposure and HLA in healthy donors. The study ran its PCR with 60 Vbeta and 13 Jbeta primers. TCRdb keeps only in-frame clones here, not all; method: immunoSEQ multiplex PCR. The table has fewer than 120,000 clones, more than 65% seen once; the top ten hold 13%. The source material was PBMCs. The receptors were sampled from a man aged 25-45 years in good health and CMV-seropositive.

The J gene is TRBJ1-2, the V gene TRBV7-9, with 8 nucleotides matching TRBD1. Trimming removed 5 bases from V and 8 bases from J; junction bases left unmatched: 10. Germline CDR1 and CDR2: SEHNR and FQNEAQ (reference sequence). The length of the CDR3 is 14 residues. This CDR3 reads CASSQDGQGRGYTF. The CDR3 DNA reads TGTGCCAGCAGCCAAGATGGACAGGGTCGAGGCTACACCTTC.

V usage is TRBV10-3 and J usage is TRBJ1-1, with D possibly TRBD1 on 5 matching bases. The CDR3 sequence is 12 residues long. Germline V gene sequence: CDR1 ENHRY, CDR2 SYGVKD. With 5 bases removed from V and 5 bases from J, the gap between germline ends came to 9 bases. CDR3 nucleotide sequence: TGTGCCATCAGTTCGGGGGGGACTGAAGCTTTCTTT. It specifies CAISSGGTEAFF.

The rearrangement links TRBV28 to TRBJ1-5, with TRBD1 matching over 8 bases. After removal of 5 bases from V and 0 bases from J, the junction contained 6 bases not matched to a gene. The CDR3 covers 16 residues. Germline V lookup: CDR1 MDHEN, CDR2 SYDVKM. CDR3 DNA sequence: TGTGCCAGCAGTCCCGGACAGGGACCTAGCAATCAGCCCCAGCATTTT. Its translation is CASSPGQGPSNQPQHF.

This clone showed up just once. This chain uses TRBV13 with TRBJ2-1, with 8 bases that match TRBD2. The trim removed 6 bases at V and 3 bases at J, leaving 7 bases unmatched. The CDR3 contains 15 residues. The germline V gene has CDR1 PRHDT and CDR2 FYEKMQ (reference sequence). The chain's CDR3 is CASSSRGGLYNEQFF. The CDR3 nucleotides are TGTGCCAGCAGTTCGCGCGGGGGGCTCTACAATGAGCAGTTCTTC.

V gene TRBV11-2 combines with J gene TRBJ2-7; 7 positions match TRBD2. CDR3 length equals 17 residues. The V gene end was trimmed by 0 bases and the J gene end by 3 bases; junction bases not matched to a gene: 11. In germline, CDR1 is SGHAT, CDR2 FQNNGV. CDR3 coding DNA: TGTGCCAGCAGCTTAGATCTTATGGGGGGGTTCCTCTACGAGCAGTACTTC. This gives the protein CASSLDLMGGFLYEQYF.

V usage is TRBV9 and J usage is TRBJ2-3, with 10 bases matching TRBD1. The CDR3 covers 17 residues. From germline, CDR1 is SGDLS and CDR2 YYNGEE. Trimming cost V 0 bases and J 2 bases; bases outside gene matches: 6. The CDR3 nucleotides read TGTGCCAGCAGCGTAGTGGACAGGGGGTCGACCACAGATACGCAGTATTTT. Amino acid sequence: CASSVVDRGSTTDTQYF.

The chain couples TRBV6-4 to TRBJ1-5; D might be TRBD1 (6 bases). The CDR3 length is 14 residues. V lost 3 bases to trimming and J lost 6 bases, with 12 bases between them. The germline gives CDR1 MRHNA, CDR2 SNTAGT. The DNA for the CDR3 is TGTGCCAGCAGTGAGGAAGGGGGGGGTCAGCCCCAGCATTTT. Protein product: CASSEEGGGQPQHF.

This clone has just one count. The V and J genes are TRBV7-6 and TRBJ2-2, with D maybe TRBD1 (6 bases). This CDR3 has 14 amino acids. CDR1 SGHVS and CDR2 FNYEAQ come from the germline V gene. Trimming cost V 5 bases and J 1 base, with 8 bases left between them. The CDR3 reads CASSMTGNTGELFF. The CDR3 nucleotides read TGTGCCAGCAGCATGACAGGGAACACCGGGGAGCTGTTTTTT.

This chain links TRBV7-2 with TRBJ2-7; D may be TRBD2 (5 bases). CDR1 is SGHTA and CDR2 is FQGNSA in the germline V gene. V was trimmed by 5 bases and J by 3 bases, leaving 11 bases between them. CDR3 length: 13 amino acids. CDR3: CASSPRVFYEQYF. CDR3 DNA sequence: TGTGCCAGCAGCCCGAGGGTGTTCTACGAGCAGTACTTC.

CDR3 sequence: CASSLRAGTGDIQYF. The CDR3 bases are TGCGCCAGCAGCTTGAGAGCCGGGACAGGGGACATTCAGTACTTC. The chain joins TRBV5-1 to TRBJ2-4; 10 bases are shared with TRBD1. V was clipped by 1 base and J by 8 bases; unmatched bases: 6. The CDR3 is 15 amino acids. Germline lookup yields CDR1 SGHRS and CDR2 YFSETQ. The variable domain in full, with the rest retrieved from reference TRBV5-1 and TRBJ2-4, is KAGVTQTPRYLIKTRGQQVTLSCSPISGHRSVSWYQQTPGQGLQFLFEYFSETQRNKGNFPGRFSGRQFSNSRSEMNVSTLELGDSALYLCASSLRAGTGDIQYFGAGTRLSVL.

The chain links TRBV2 to TRBJ1-5; tentatively, D is TRBD1 (6 bases). The CDR3 loop spans 15 amino acids. Germline V lookup: CDR1 SNHLY, CDR2 FYNNEI. The V and J ends lost 0 bases and 6 bases respectively, with 12 bases between them. CDR3 nucleotides: TGTGCCAGCAGTGAAGCCTGGGGGGGCACTCAGCCCCAGCATTTT. Translated: CASSEAWGGTQPQHF.

This clone appeared a few times. The rearrangement uses TRBV5-1 and TRBJ2-2; no definite D call. The CDR3 totals 19 residues. V lost 4 bases, J lost 3 bases, and 25 bases lay in between. Germline lookup yields CDR1 SGHRS and CDR2 YFSETQ. CDR3 amino acids: CASSPVFLSQRLDTGELFF. DNA of the CDR3: TGCGCCAGCAGCCCGGTTTTTCTGTCCCAGAGGTTGGACACCGGGGAGCTGTTTTTT.

V and J are TRBV11-2 and TRBJ1-4, with D possibly being TRBD1 (5 bases). V was shortened by 3 bases and J by 7 bases, with 9 bases between the two germline ends. Germline CDR1 reads SGHAT; CDR2 reads FQNNGV. The CDR3 has 13 amino acids. The DNA for the CDR3 is TGTGCCAGCAGCTTGGGACTAAGTGAAAAACTGTTTTTT. Encoded protein: CASSLGLSEKLFF.

V usage is TRBV9 and J usage is TRBJ2-3, with TRBD2 matching over 12 bases. The germline CDR1 and CDR2 sequences are SGDLS and YYNGEE. The V and J ends lost 4 bases and 5 bases, in that order; junction bases with no gene match: 8. This CDR3 region has 16 residues. CDR3 coding DNA: TGTGCCAGCAGCCCAAGGACTAGCGGGGTATTAGATACGCAGTATTTT. Translated: CASSPRTSGVLDTQYF.

This clone was seen a handful of times. The chain has TRBV7-3 and TRBJ1-1; maybe TRBD1 (5 bases). The CDR3 contains 22 residues. Per the germline V gene, CDR1 is SGHTA and CDR2 is FQGTGA. The V gene lost 2 bases and the J gene lost 1 base, with 32 bases spanning the gap. CDR3 protein: CASSLDGRVGNGRQGPNTEAFF. CDR3 bases: TGTGCCAGCAGCTTAGATGGGAGGGTGGGGAATGGGCGGCAGGGACCGAACACTGAAGCTTTCTTT.

V and J are TRBV11-2 and TRBJ2-7; 7 bases match TRBD1. J gave up 0 bases and V 5 bases, and 4 bases lay outside the gene matches. The CDR3 covers 14 residues. Germline V CDR1 and CDR2: SGHAT, FQNNGV. CDR3 bases: TGTGCCAGCAGCACCTACAGGGGCTCCTACGAGCAGTACTTC. Its protein product is CASSTYRGSYEQYF.